These T cell receptor beta chains were read from a single sample in a study of somatic mutations in cytotoxic T cells in rheumatoid arthritis. Generated by immunoSEQ multiplex PCR, the TCRdb table keeps only in-frame clones and is missing some. This repertoire shows under 20,000 clones, 81% found once; its top ten account for around an eighth. Sequenced input: CD8+ T cells sorted from blood. Receptors originate from an adult with rheumatoid arthritis. The CDR3 runs from the conserved cysteine through the conserved F or W. A D gene is named only where the DNA matches it firmly. Not all rows give a size; the values are once, few, many and, for expanded clones, a class.

cdr3_nt: TGTGCCAGCAGCTTATTTCTATCTGGGGGGATTTCGCCGTACGAGCAGTACTTC; cdr3_aa: CASSLFLSGGISPYEQYF; d_call: NA; j_call: TRBJ2-7; clone_size: NA; v_call: TRBV7-8
cdr3_nt: TGCGCCAGCAGCGTGTGGGGGGGGTCCTACGAGCAGTACTTC; cdr3_aa: CASSVWGGSYEQYF; d_call: TRBD2; j_call: TRBJ2-7; clone_size: NA; v_call: TRBV4-1
cdr3_nt: TGTGCCAGCTCACCAGGGGCCAACACCGGGGAGCTGTTTTTT; cdr3_aa: CASSPGANTGELFF; d_call: NA; j_call: TRBJ2-2; clone_size: NA; v_call: TRBV18
cdr3_nt: TGTGCCAGTAGTATAATGGGGACAGGAGCCTACGAGCAGTACTTC; cdr3_aa: CASSIMGTGAYEQYF; d_call: TRBD1; j_call: TRBJ2-7; clone_size: NA; v_call: TRBV19
cdr3_nt: TGTGCCAGTAGTTCGGGGGAGCTGTTTTTT; cdr3_aa: CASSSGELFF; d_call: NA; j_call: TRBJ2-2; clone_size: once; v_call: TRBV19
cdr3_nt: TGTGCCAGCAGCGCCGGGGACATCTTGTACCAAGAGACCCAGTACTTC; cdr3_aa: CASSAGDILYQETQYF; d_call: NA; j_call: TRBJ2-5; clone_size: NA; v_call: TRBV9
cdr3_nt: TGCGCCAGCAGCCAAGAAACTAACGGCGTGACAGGCGCCTACGAGCAGTACTTC; cdr3_aa: CASSQETNGVTGAYEQYF; d_call: NA; j_call: TRBJ2-7; clone_size: once; v_call: TRBV4-1
cdr3_nt: TGTGCCAGCAGCGCCGAGACCTCGTACTCTGGAAACACCATATATTTT; cdr3_aa: CASSAETSYSGNTIYF; d_call: NA; j_call: TRBJ1-3; clone_size: NA; v_call: TRBV9
cdr3_nt: TGTGCCAGCAGTTACGGGACTAGCGGCACAGATACGCAGTATTTT; cdr3_aa: CASSYGTSGTDTQYF; d_call: TRBD2; j_call: TRBJ2-3; clone_size: NA; v_call: TRBV28
cdr3_nt: TGCAGCGTTGAAAATCCTGGCGGGAGTTACGAGCAGTACTTC; cdr3_aa: CSVENPGGSYEQYF; d_call: TRBD2; j_call: TRBJ2-7; clone_size: NA; v_call: TRBV29-1
cdr3_nt: TGTGCCAGCAGTTTACAGGGGTCGGTCTACGAGCAGTACTTC; cdr3_aa: CASSLQGSVYEQYF; d_call: NA; j_call: TRBJ2-7; clone_size: NA; v_call: TRBV27
cdr3_nt: TGTGCCAGCAGCGTAGCTCAGGGGACTGAAGCTTTCTTT; cdr3_aa: CASSVAQGTEAFF; d_call: NA; j_call: TRBJ1-1; clone_size: NA; v_call: TRBV9
cdr3_nt: TGTGCCAGCAGTTTCCCGGGGAATGAGCTGTTTTTT; cdr3_aa: CASSFPGNELFF; d_call: NA; j_call: TRBJ2-2; clone_size: once; v_call: TRBV5-4
cdr3_nt: TGTGCCAGCAGCCTGGCAGGAGGAAGCACAGATACGCAGTATTTT; cdr3_aa: CASSLAGGSTDTQYF; d_call: NA; j_call: TRBJ2-3; clone_size: NA; v_call: TRBV14
cdr3_nt: TGTGCCAGCAGCGGAGGCATGGCGGGGGGGCAGTCGGTGGTTAATACGCAGTATTTT; cdr3_aa: CASSGGMAGGQSVVNTQYF; d_call: TRBD2; j_call: TRBJ2-3; clone_size: NA; v_call: TRBV7-9
cdr3_nt: TGTGCCAGCAGCGTAGAGGTAGGGGACTACGAGCAGTACTTC; cdr3_aa: CASSVEVGDYEQYF; d_call: NA; j_call: TRBJ2-7; clone_size: NA; v_call: TRBV9
cdr3_nt: TGTGCCAGCAGCTCCTACACCGGGACAAACGGGTACGAGCAGTACTTC; cdr3_aa: CASSSYTGTNGYEQYF; d_call: NA; j_call: TRBJ2-7; clone_size: NA; v_call: TRBV13
cdr3_nt: TGTGCCTGGGTCACAAGGGGGGACAGGGAGAACTATGGCTACACCTTC; cdr3_aa: CAWVTRGDRENYGYTF; d_call: TRBD1; j_call: TRBJ1-2; clone_size: NA; v_call: TRBV30
cdr3_nt: TGTGCCAGCAGCCTTAGCGGAGCCGGGGAGACCCAGTACTTC; cdr3_aa: CASSLSGAGETQYF; d_call: NA; j_call: TRBJ2-5; clone_size: NA; v_call: TRBV7-3
cdr3_nt: TGTGCCAGCAGCTCGTTTCGGCCTACCCAATACAATGAGCAGTTCTTC; cdr3_aa: CASSSFRPTQYNEQFF; d_call: NA; j_call: TRBJ2-1; clone_size: NA; v_call: TRBV11-2
cdr3_nt: TGTGCCAGCAGCCAACATGTCTCCGAGCAGTACTTC; cdr3_aa: CASSQHVSEQYF; d_call: NA; j_call: TRBJ2-7; clone_size: NA; v_call: TRBV7-9
cdr3_nt: TGTGCCAGCAGACTCTCAGGGGGCCCATCCTACCCGAACACTGAAGCTTTCTTT; cdr3_aa: CASRLSGGPSYPNTEAFF; d_call: TRBD1; j_call: TRBJ1-1; clone_size: NA; v_call: TRBV28
cdr3_nt: TGCGCCAGCAGCTCTTTAGCGGGGGGGAACAATGAGCAGTTCTTC; cdr3_aa: CASSSLAGGNNEQFF; d_call: TRBD2; j_call: TRBJ2-1; clone_size: NA; v_call: TRBV5-1
cdr3_nt: TGCGCCAGCAGCCAAGCGGGCGGGGGCTCCTACGAGCAGTACTTC; cdr3_aa: CASSQAGGGSYEQYF; d_call: TRBD2; j_call: TRBJ2-7; clone_size: NA; v_call: TRBV4-3
cdr3_nt: TGCGCCAGCAGCCAAGATCGGAAAGGTTCCTACGAGCAGTACTTC; cdr3_aa: CASSQDRKGSYEQYF; d_call: NA; j_call: TRBJ2-7; clone_size: NA; v_call: TRBV4-3
cdr3_nt: TGTGCCAGCAGTTACTCATCTGGGGCCTCCTACGAGCAGTACTTC; cdr3_aa: CASSYSSGASYEQYF; d_call: NA; j_call: TRBJ2-7; clone_size: NA; v_call: TRBV6-5
cdr3_nt: TGTGCCAGTGGGGGGGGTTGGCCCCAGCATTTT; cdr3_aa: CASGGGWPQHF; d_call: NA; j_call: TRBJ1-5; clone_size: few; v_call: TRBV9
cdr3_nt: TGTGCCAGCTCACCGAGACAGGGATCCCCCTACGAGCAGTACTTC; cdr3_aa: CASSPRQGSPYEQYF; d_call: TRBD1; j_call: TRBJ2-7; clone_size: NA; v_call: TRBV18
cdr3_nt: TGTGCCAGCAGTATATCCGGGACAGGGTCCGAGCAGTACTTC; cdr3_aa: CASSISGTGSEQYF; d_call: TRBD1; j_call: TRBJ2-7; clone_size: NA; v_call: TRBV27
cdr3_nt: TGCGCCAGCAGCTTAGAGACAGCGGGGGGAAACAATGAGCAGTTCTTC; cdr3_aa: CASSLETAGGNNEQFF; d_call: TRBD2; j_call: TRBJ2-1; clone_size: NA; v_call: TRBV5-1
cdr3_nt: TGTGCCAGCAGAGTTTTCGACGGGGGAAATGAGCAGTTCTTC; cdr3_aa: CASRVFDGGNEQFF; d_call: NA; j_call: TRBJ2-1; clone_size: NA; v_call: TRBV6-5
cdr3_nt: TGTGCCAGCAGTGAAGCTTCCCGACTAGCGGGGGATGATGAGCAGTTCTTC; cdr3_aa: CASSEASRLAGDDEQFF; d_call: TRBD2; j_call: TRBJ2-1; clone_size: NA; v_call: TRBV2
cdr3_nt: TGCGCCAGCAGCCGCCAGAAAGGGGGGTACGAGCAGTACTTC; cdr3_aa: CASSRQKGGYEQYF; d_call: NA; j_call: TRBJ2-7; clone_size: NA; v_call: TRBV4-1
cdr3_nt: TGTGCCAGCAGCTTAGGCTCGGGGGGGCGGCGGTACGAGCAGTACTTC; cdr3_aa: CASSLGSGGRRYEQYF; d_call: TRBD2; j_call: TRBJ2-7; clone_size: NA; v_call: TRBV11-2
cdr3_nt: TGTGCCAGCAGCTTAATTGGGGGGAGCAATGAGCAGTTCTTC; cdr3_aa: CASSLIGGSNEQFF; d_call: NA; j_call: TRBJ2-1; clone_size: NA; v_call: TRBV7-9
cdr3_nt: TGTGCCAGCAACCCCGGGATATCCTCCTACAATGAGCAGTTCTTC; cdr3_aa: CASNPGISSYNEQFF; d_call: NA; j_call: TRBJ2-1; clone_size: NA; v_call: TRBV7-2
cdr3_nt: TGTGCCAGCAGTTCCACCGGGACAGGGGATAAAGATACGCAGTATTTT; cdr3_aa: CASSSTGTGDKDTQYF; d_call: TRBD1; j_call: TRBJ2-3; clone_size: NA; v_call: TRBV7-9
cdr3_nt: TGTGCCAGTAGTATAGTGAGCGGCAAAGATGAGCAGTTCTTC; cdr3_aa: CASSIVSGKDEQFF; d_call: NA; j_call: TRBJ2-1; clone_size: NA; v_call: TRBV19
cdr3_nt: TGTGCCAGCAGCCCACAGGGAAGCTCCTACAATGAGCAGTTCTTC; cdr3_aa: CASSPQGSSYNEQFF; d_call: NA; j_call: TRBJ2-1; clone_size: NA; v_call: TRBV9
cdr3_nt: TGTGCCAGCAGCCTTGGTTGGGGGCCCTCCTACGAGCAGTACTTC; cdr3_aa: CASSLGWGPSYEQYF; d_call: NA; j_call: TRBJ2-7; clone_size: NA; v_call: TRBV14
cdr3_nt: TGTGCCAGCAGCTTATTGGGGGAGACCCAGTACTTC; cdr3_aa: CASSLLGETQYF; d_call: NA; j_call: TRBJ2-5; clone_size: NA; v_call: TRBV7-9
cdr3_nt: TGTGCCAGCAGTGTCAGGGGGTCTGGAACTGAAGCTTTCTTT; cdr3_aa: CASSVRGSGTEAFF; d_call: TRBD1; j_call: TRBJ1-1; clone_size: NA; v_call: TRBV28
cdr3_nt: TGTGCCAGCAGCCCACGACTAGCGGGGTACAATGAGCAGTTCTTC; cdr3_aa: CASSPRLAGYNEQFF; d_call: TRBD2; j_call: TRBJ2-1; clone_size: NA; v_call: TRBV7-9
cdr3_nt: TGTGCCAGCAGTGAGCGTACAGTCTCTGGGGCCAACGTCCTGACTTTC; cdr3_aa: CASSERTVSGANVLTF; d_call: NA; j_call: TRBJ2-6; clone_size: NA; v_call: TRBV25-1
cdr3_nt: TGTGCTAGCAGCTTTTCCGGACAAAATGAGCAGTTCTTC; cdr3_aa: CASSFSGQNEQFF; d_call: NA; j_call: TRBJ2-1; clone_size: NA; v_call: TRBV7-7
cdr3_nt: TGCGCCAGCAGCCAAGACAGGGGGAGCTCCTACGAGCAGTACTTC; cdr3_aa: CASSQDRGSSYEQYF; d_call: TRBD1; j_call: TRBJ2-7; clone_size: few; v_call: TRBV4-1
cdr3_nt: TGTGCCAGCAGCCCAGGGTCGGCTGAGCAGTTCTTC; cdr3_aa: CASSPGSAEQFF; d_call: NA; j_call: TRBJ2-1; clone_size: NA; v_call: TRBV5-5
cdr3_nt: TGTGCCAGCAGCTTGTCACAGGAAGAGACCCAGTACTTC; cdr3_aa: CASSLSQEETQYF; d_call: NA; j_call: TRBJ2-5; clone_size: NA; v_call: TRBV5-4
cdr3_nt: TGTGCCAGCAGTGAAAGATATAATTCACCCCTCCACTTT; cdr3_aa: CASSERYNSPLHF; d_call: NA; j_call: TRBJ1-6; clone_size: NA; v_call: TRBV2
cdr3_nt: TGTGCCAGCAGCGTAGTAGGGGTCCCCAACTATGGCTACACCTTC; cdr3_aa: CASSVVGVPNYGYTF; d_call: NA; j_call: TRBJ1-2; clone_size: NA; v_call: TRBV9
cdr3_nt: TGTGCCAGCAGCTGGGGTTTGGGGACTAATGAAAAACTGTTTTTT; cdr3_aa: CASSWGLGTNEKLFF; d_call: NA; j_call: TRBJ1-4; clone_size: NA; v_call: TRBV9
cdr3_nt: TGTGCCAGTAGTGACCTCCCCGGACAACTCATCTACGAGCAGTACTTC; cdr3_aa: CASSDLPGQLIYEQYF; d_call: NA; j_call: TRBJ2-7; clone_size: few; v_call: TRBV19
cdr3_nt: TGTGCCAGCAGTTACTCTGGTCAGGGGATTTACAATGAGCAGTTCTTC; cdr3_aa: CASSYSGQGIYNEQFF; d_call: NA; j_call: TRBJ2-1; clone_size: NA; v_call: TRBV6-6
cdr3_nt: TGTGCCAGCAGCCACACTAGGGGCCCCGATGAGCAGTTCTTC; cdr3_aa: CASSHTRGPDEQFF; d_call: NA; j_call: TRBJ2-1; clone_size: NA; v_call: TRBV6-5
cdr3_nt: TGTGCCAGCAGTTACCCTGGGGAGTACGGCACCGGGGAGCTGTTTTTT; cdr3_aa: CASSYPGEYGTGELFF; d_call: NA; j_call: TRBJ2-2; clone_size: NA; v_call: TRBV27